This T cell receptor beta chain was identified during a study of cytomegalovirus exposure and HLA in healthy donors. Germline CDR1 SGHRS, CDR2 YFSETQ. Trimming left V 4 bases short and J 6 bases short, with 20 bases between. There are 16 residues in the CDR3. The PCR used 60 Vbeta and 13 Jbeta primers. Sequencing was performed with immunoSEQ multiplex PCR; in TCRdb, only in-frame clones are kept and a portion is missing. In the table there are approximately 160,000 clones, about 65% of which are singletons. This clone showed up just once. This clonotype originated in a woman aged 18-29 years in good health and CMV-seropositive. The J gene is TRBJ2-1, the V gene TRBV5-1; tentatively, D is TRBD2 (5 bases). The sequencing sample was made of PBMCs. The CDR3 region is CASSRDATRRVNEQFF. The CDR3 nucleotides are TGCGCCAGCAGCCGAGACGCAACTAGAAGGGTCAATGAGCAGTTCTTC.